This TCR beta chain was observed in a study of T cell repertoires in cytomegalovirus infection. At the level of the study: Indications of both CMV infection and matching HLA type were provided by public TCR beta signatures. Regarding the study as a whole: Carriers of CMV plus the relevant HLA were identified by cumulative public TCR beta family frequency. Dominating the ex vivo response were TCR beta clonotypes that were CMV-specific and HLA-C-restricted.

TCRdb independently ran MiXCR on the reads; one entry per CDR3 protein. The table has almost 300,000 distinct CDR3 sequences, approximately 8.9% seen once; the top ten hold approximately 2.3%. Of note for this clonotype: Its antigen is not known.

Trimming removed 7 bases at V and 7 bases at J, with 17 bases between. Germline V lookup: CDR1 SNHLY, CDR2 FYNNEI. The CDR3 has 14 amino acids. Material for sequencing was PBMCs. The J gene is TRBJ1-5, the V gene TRBV2; D call uncertain. This TCR was sampled from a human donor in good health (CMV status not recorded). Some clones in this sample may be carry-over from other donors' samples. This chain's CDR3 is CASNPDPGRQPQHF. In DNA, the CDR3 is TGTGCCAGCAACCCCGATCCGGGGAGGCAGCCCCAGCATTTT.